The 15 T cell receptor beta chains below were found in one sample sequenced in a study of T-cell reconstitution after alpha-beta-depleted transplantation in children. Unique molecular identifiers were used in preparing the TCRbeta library. One entry per CDR3 protein results from TCRdb running MiXCR on the PCR reads. The profile shows hundreds of thousands of distinct CDR3 sequences, 15% to 20% of them singletons. Sequencing was performed on PBMCs from the stem cell graft donor, taken from the stem cell graft. The receptor set was obtained from a human donor who donated a stem cell graft to a child with acute myeloid leukemia.

There are many counts of this clonotype. The chain recombines TRBV20-1 with TRBJ2-3; 14 bases fit TRBD2. The CDR3 covers 16 residues. V lost 1 base to trimming and J lost 7 bases; unmatched junction nucleotides: 7. CDR1 is DFQATT and CDR2 is SNEGSKA in the germline V gene (reference sequence). The CDR3 sequence is CSARAMTSGGGNTQYF. For the CDR3, the DNA is TGCAGTGCTAGAGCCATGACTAGCGGGGGGGGCAATACGCAGTATTTT.

This clonotype was seen only once. A read error is possible here, since a much larger clone lies one base away. The V gene is TRBV24-1, the J gene TRBJ1-1; D gene ambiguous. The germline gives CDR1 KGHDR, CDR2 SFDVKD. The CDR3 runs 13 residues. The DNA of the CDR3 is TGTGCCACCAGTGACGGTCCTAACACTGACGCTTTCTTT. Protein: CATSDGPNTDAFF.

This clonotype was detected ten times or more. The chain links TRBV20-1 to TRBJ1-1; D is perhaps TRBD1 (6 bases). Germline V gene sequence: CDR1 DFQATT, CDR2 SNEGSKA (reference sequence). This CDR3 is built from 14 residues. Trimming stripped 3 bases from V and 1 base from J, with 12 bases between. CDR3 coding DNA: TGCAGTGCTAGCCCTCCCAGGGGGAACACTGAAGCTTTCTTT. Translation gives CSASPPRGNTEAFF.

This clonotype was detected a few times. This chain joins TRBV20-1 and TRBJ1-5; 8 nucleotides line up with TRBD1. V gave up 4 bases and J gave up 6 bases; unmatched junction bases: 8. The CDR3 contains 14 residues. Germline V CDR1 and CDR2: DFQATT, SNEGSKA (reference sequence). The CDR3 reads CSAKTGAGVQPQHF. The DNA of the CDR3 is TGCAGTGCTAAGACAGGGGCGGGGGTTCAGCCCCAGCATTTT.

This clonotype was detected a few times. The chain has TRBV10-3 and TRBJ2-7; D is undetermined. From germline, CDR1 is ENHRY and CDR2 SYGVKD. V lost 0 bases, J lost 2 bases, and 11 bases lay in between. The CDR3 spans 15 residues. The CDR3 coding sequence is TGTGCCATCAGTGAGTCGTCGGCCGGACCCTACGAGCAGTACTTC. Amino acids: CAISESSAGPYEQYF.

This clonotype was seen ten or more times. The chain combines TRBV20-1 with TRBJ1-1; TRBD1 might be the D (5 bases). The CDR3 contains 14 residues. V was pared by 1 base and J by 1 base, with 10 bases between. Germline CDR1 reads DFQATT; CDR2 reads SNEGSKA (reference sequence). Here the CDR3 reads CSARVVGRNTEAFF. The CDR3 region has the DNA TGCAGTGCTAGAGTGGTGGGGCGGAACACTGAAGCTTTCTTT.

This clonotype came up many times. The gene calls are TRBV6-1 and TRBJ1-3; TRBD1 matches at 11 bases. V lost 10 bases, J lost 2 bases, and 7 bases stayed unmatched. In germline, CDR1 is MNHNS, CDR2 SASEGT. This CDR3 is built from 15 residues. CDR3 residues: CATAPDRGPGNTIYF. CDR3 nucleotides: TGTGCCACCGCCCCGGACAGGGGGCCTGGAAACACCATATATTTT.

In its sample, this clonotype was seen a few times. V gene TRBV7-2 combines with J gene TRBJ1-3; D is ambiguous. The V gene lost 1 base and the J gene lost 2 bases, with 15 bases spanning the gap. CDR3 size: 17 residues. Germline assignment: CDR1 SGHTA and CDR2 FQGNSA. The chain's CDR3 is CASSLGYRGGPGNTIYF. CDR3 coding DNA: TGTGCCAGCAGCTTAGGTTATCGCGGAGGCCCTGGAAACACCATATATTTT.

This clonotype has ten or more counts. The rearrangement joins TRBV20-1 to TRBJ1-6, with D possibly TRBD1 on 5 matching bases. Trimming removed 6 bases from V and 9 bases from J, with 15 bases in between. This CDR3 comprises 13 residues. CDR1 and CDR2 (germline): DFQATT, SNEGSKA (reference sequence). Here the CDR3 reads CSAQSRGGSPLHF. The CDR3 nucleotides read TGCAGTGCCCAATCAAGGGGAGGTTCACCCCTCCACTTT.

This clonotype appeared many times. This chain connects TRBV20-1 to TRBJ2-1; D tentatively fits TRBD1 or TRBD2 (6 bases each). CDR1 is DFQATT and CDR2 is SNEGSKA in the germline V gene (reference sequence). Trimming left V 6 bases short and J 0 bases short, with 15 bases between. This CDR3 is 15 amino acids long. CDR3 coding DNA: TGCAGTGCCCAGACAGGCGGGGACTCCTACAATGAGCAGTTCTTC. Protein: CSAQTGGDSYNEQFF.

This clonotype was seen only once. This may be a read error, as it is one base from a much larger clone. The V call is TRBV24-1, the J call TRBJ2-1; 10 positions agree with TRBD1. Germline loops: CDR1 KGHDR, CDR2 SFDVKD. This CDR3 is built from 15 residues. The ends lost 5 bases at V and 9 bases at J; junction bases unmatched: 9. In DNA form, the CDR3 reads TGTGCCACCAGTGTTTTACGGGACAGGGGCACTGAGCAGTTCTTC. Amino acid sequence: CATSVLRDRGTEQFF.

This chain joins TRBV19 and TRBJ1-1, with TRBD1 matching 7 bases. Germline V gene lookup returns CDR1 LNHDA and CDR2 SQIVND (reference sequence). V lost 3 bases and J lost 2; bases outside the gene matches: 6. This CDR3 contains 15 residues. CDR3 sequence (DNA): TGTGCCAGTAGTATCGAGAGGGGGCGAAACACTGAAGCTTTCTTT. This codes for CASSIERGRNTEAFF. The complete variable domain, with remaining parts taken from reference TRBV19 and TRBJ1-1, reads DGGITQSPKYLFRKEGQNVTLSCEQNLNHDAMYWYRQDPGQGLRLIYYSQIVNDFQKGDIAEGYSVSREKKESFPLTVTSAQKNPTAFYLCASSIERGRNTEAFFGQGTRLTVV.

The chain combines TRBV5-5 with TRBJ2-3, with D uncertain. The CDR3 consists of 15 residues. V lost 1 base and J 5 bases, leaving 14 bases between the germline ends. In germline, CDR1 is SGHKS, CDR2 YYEKEE (reference sequence). The CDR3 reads CASSLPDTSGDTQYF. The CDR3 DNA follows: TGTGCCAGCAGCTTGCCCGACACCTCGGGAGATACGCAGTATTTT.

This clonotype was detected ten times or more. J is TRBJ1-5 and V is TRBV20-1; D is ambiguous. The CDR3 has 12 residues. The V and J ends lost 3 bases and 3 bases respectively, with 6 bases between them. CDR1 and CDR2 from the germline V gene are DFQATT and SNEGSKA (reference sequence). The CDR3 sequence is CSASKHNQPQHF. The CDR3 DNA reads TGCAGTGCTAGTAAACACAATCAGCCCCAGCATTTT.

The chain uses TRBV5-1 and TRBJ2-5; D perhaps matches TRBD1 (6 bases). The ends were cut back, 5 bases at V and 0 bases at J, with 14 bases in the middle. The CDR3 extends over 15 amino acids. Germline CDR1 SGHRS, CDR2 YFSETQ. CDR3 nucleotides: TGCGCCAGCAGTCTCGACAGGCCGTACCAAGAGACCCAGTACTTC. Translated: CASSLDRPYQETQYF.